The following is a T cell receptor (beta chain) sequence with its context. Authors' methods: Estimates of nucleated cell counts were drawn from the amplification of reference gene primers. The repertoire was sequenced with immunoSEQ multiplex PCR; TCRdb's copy has only in-frame clones and lacks some. From that table come the V and J calls and clone size; the DNA was used to work out D and trimming. The repertoire consists of fewer than 200,000 clones, with roughly 90% occurring once and the leading ten covering 20% to 30%. Germline CDR1 and CDR2: SQVTM and ANQGSEA. There are 13 residues in the CDR3. V lost 6 bases, J lost 4 bases, and 6 bases stayed unmatched. The data belong to a study of blood T cell repertoires in COVID-19. On the study more broadly: Samples of COVID-19 (acute and convalescent) were obtained from the United States, Italy and Spain. T cells, B-cell-depleted T cells, or PBMCs provided the cDNA or gDNA that served as material.

The clonotype originates from a man in his 60s with acute or convalescent COVID-19. Sequenced material: peripheral blood. This rearrangement joins TRBV29-1 to TRBJ1-5, with 7 bases matching TRBD1. CDR3 in amino acids: CSVQDRFNQPQHF. The DNA for the CDR3 is TGCAGCGTCCAGGACAGGTTTAATCAGCCCCAGCATTTT.